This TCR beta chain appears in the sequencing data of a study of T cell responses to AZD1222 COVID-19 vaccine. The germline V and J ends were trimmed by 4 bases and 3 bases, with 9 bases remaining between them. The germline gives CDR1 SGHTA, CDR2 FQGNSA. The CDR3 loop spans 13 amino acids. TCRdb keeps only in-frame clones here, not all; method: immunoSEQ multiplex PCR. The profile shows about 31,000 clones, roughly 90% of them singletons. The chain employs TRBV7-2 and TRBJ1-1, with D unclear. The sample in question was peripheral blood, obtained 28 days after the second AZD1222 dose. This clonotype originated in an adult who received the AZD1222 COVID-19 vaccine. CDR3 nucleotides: TGTGCCAGCAGCTCCTACCCCTACACTGAAGCTTTCTTT. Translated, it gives CASSSYPYTEAFF.